Below are 7 T cell receptor beta chains sequenced from a single sample in a study of T-cell reconstitution after alpha-beta-depleted transplantation in children. Unique molecular identifiers were used in preparing the TCRbeta library. Each CDR3 protein gets one entry after TCRdb re-called the PCR reads with MiXCR. The sample holds about 610,000 distinct CDR3 sequences, about 10% seen once. The sequences come from PBMCs from the stem cell graft donor, collected from the stem cell graft. The receptors come from a human donor who donated a stem cell graft to a child with acute myeloid leukemia.

This clonotype was seen only a few times. This chain links TRBV5-1 with TRBJ2-7; 9 positions match TRBD2. Germline V gene sequence: CDR1 SGHRS, CDR2 YFSETQ. J gave up 1 base and V 5 bases, and 7 bases lay outside the gene matches. The CDR3 is made up of 15 amino acids. Here the CDR3 reads CASSMTSGYSYEQYF. CDR3 DNA: TGCGCCAGCAGTATGACTAGCGGCTATTCCTACGAGCAGTACTTC.

This clonotype was observed many times. The gene calls are TRBV20-1 and TRBJ1-2; D uncertain. The germline gives CDR1 DFQATT, CDR2 SNEGSKA (reference sequence). CDR3 length: 10 amino acids. Trimming stripped 6 bases from V and 4 bases from J, with 6 bases between. DNA for the CDR3: TGCAGTGCCCACAGCTATGGCTACACCTTC. Translated, it gives CSAHSYGYTF.

The chain has TRBV20-1 and TRBJ2-7; the match to TRBD2 covers 13 bases. The CDR3 covers 17 residues. Germline V gives CDR1 DFQATT, CDR2 SNEGSKA (reference sequence). The J segment lost 4 bases and the V segment lost 1 base, leaving 10 bases of the junction unmatched. As DNA, the CDR3 is TGCAGTGCTAGAGGTTTAAAGGCACTAGCGGGAGGGTACGAGCAGTACTTC. Translation: CSARGLKALAGGYEQYF.

This clonotype was seen more than once but under ten times. CDR3 amino acids: CASSPLFVSYEQYF. The CDR3 DNA is TGTGCCAGCAGTCCTTTATTCGTCTCCTACGAGCAGTACTTC. The chain joins TRBV28 to TRBJ2-7; D not certain. The germline V gene has CDR1 MDHEN and CDR2 SYDVKM. This CDR3 is 14 amino acids long. Between the trimmed V and J ends, which lost 5 bases and 0 bases, there was a span of 11 bases.

Ten or more counts support this clonotype. The V and J genes are TRBV6-5 and TRBJ2-1; D is uncertain. This CDR3 is 13 amino acids long. CDR1 MNHEY and CDR2 SVGAGI come from the germline V gene. V dropped 4 bases and J dropped 10 bases, with 14 bases sitting between them. CDR3 region: CASSSMNPREQFF. CDR3 DNA: TGTGCCAGCAGTTCAATGAATCCCAGGGAGCAGTTCTTC.

The chain uses TRBV7-4 and TRBJ2-1; 7 bases fit TRBD2. Germline CDR1 is SGHVT and CDR2 is SQSDAQ. This CDR3 is built from 13 residues. The trim removed 1 base at V and 10 bases at J, leaving 4 bases unmatched. CDR3 loop: CASSLGRESEQFF. In DNA form, the CDR3 reads TGTGCCAGCAGCTTAGGGCGGGAGAGCGAGCAGTTCTTC.

The gene calls are TRBV7-9 and TRBJ2-1, with D perhaps TRBD1 or TRBD2 (6 bases each). V lost 5 bases and J 7 bases, leaving 18 bases between the germline ends. CDR1 is SEHNR, CDR2 FQNEAQ, per germline (reference sequence). This CDR3 comprises 15 residues. CDR3 coding DNA: TGTGCCAGCAGCCCCCTTGATACAGGGAGGAATGAGCAGTTCTTC. Translating gives CASSPLDTGRNEQFF.